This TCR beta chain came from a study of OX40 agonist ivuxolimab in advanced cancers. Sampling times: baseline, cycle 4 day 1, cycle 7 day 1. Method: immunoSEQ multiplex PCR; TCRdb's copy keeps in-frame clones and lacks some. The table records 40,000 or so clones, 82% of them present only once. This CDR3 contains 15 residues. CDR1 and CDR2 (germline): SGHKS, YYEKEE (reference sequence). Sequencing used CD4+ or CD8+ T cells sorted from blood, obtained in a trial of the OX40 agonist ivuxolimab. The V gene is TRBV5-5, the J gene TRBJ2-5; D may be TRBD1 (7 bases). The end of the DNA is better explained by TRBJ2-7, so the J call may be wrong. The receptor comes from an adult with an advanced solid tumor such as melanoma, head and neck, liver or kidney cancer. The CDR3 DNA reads TGTGCCAGCAGCTTGGGGCAGGGGGGTGCCTACGAGCAGTACTTC. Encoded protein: CASSLGQGGAYEQYF.